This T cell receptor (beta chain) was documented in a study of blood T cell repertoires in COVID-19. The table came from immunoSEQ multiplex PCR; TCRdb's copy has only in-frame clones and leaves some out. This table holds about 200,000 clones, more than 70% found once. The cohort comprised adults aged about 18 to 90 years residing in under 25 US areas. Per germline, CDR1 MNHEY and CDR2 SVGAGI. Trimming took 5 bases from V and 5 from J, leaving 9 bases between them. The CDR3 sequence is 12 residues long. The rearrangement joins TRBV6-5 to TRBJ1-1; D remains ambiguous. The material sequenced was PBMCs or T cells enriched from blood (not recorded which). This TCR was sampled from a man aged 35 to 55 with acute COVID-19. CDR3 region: CASSRGRTEAFF. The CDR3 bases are TGTGCCAGCAGTCGAGGGAGAACTGAAGCTTTCTTT.